The present T cell receptor (beta chain) was sequenced within a study of identifying expanded T cells in peripheral blood. Study-level results: Clone count variance between approximately two-week samples rose with total template count. Differentially abundant clones: around 1.2 between replicates, just under 17 at roughly 13 days, under 25 at four.

The CDR3 has 17 residues. Per germline, CDR1 KGHSH and CDR2 LQKENI. V lost 1 base to trimming and J lost 4 bases, with 19 bases between them. Healthy donors had no documented immune events, such as infections, while sampled. TCRdb keeps only in-frame clones here, not all; method: immunoSEQ multiplex PCR. This table has roughly 100,000 clones, approximately 88% appearing once. As to this clone: Its antigen is not identified.

Sequenced input: blood. This receptor was taken from a person aged 18 to 69 in good health. The rearrangement uses TRBV18 and TRBJ1-1, with unresolved D. CDR3 in DNA: TGTGCCAGCTCACCACTCTCGCCCCAGGTATCGACCACTGAAGCTTTCTTT. Its protein is CASSPLSPQVSTTEAFF.